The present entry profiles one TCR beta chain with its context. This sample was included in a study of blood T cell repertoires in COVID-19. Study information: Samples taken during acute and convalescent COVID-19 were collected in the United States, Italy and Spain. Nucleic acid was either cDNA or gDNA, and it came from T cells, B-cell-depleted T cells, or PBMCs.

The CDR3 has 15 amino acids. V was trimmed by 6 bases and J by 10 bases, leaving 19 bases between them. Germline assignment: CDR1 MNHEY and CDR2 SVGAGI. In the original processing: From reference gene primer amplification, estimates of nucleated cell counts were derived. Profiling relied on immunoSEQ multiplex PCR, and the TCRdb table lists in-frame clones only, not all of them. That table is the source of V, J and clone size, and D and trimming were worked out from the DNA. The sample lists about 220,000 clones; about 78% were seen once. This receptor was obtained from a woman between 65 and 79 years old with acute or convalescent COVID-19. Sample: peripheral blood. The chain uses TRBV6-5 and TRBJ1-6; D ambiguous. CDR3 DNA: TGTGCCAGCAGGACGGGTAGTCAGCTCGACTCACCCCTCCACTTT. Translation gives CASRTGSQLDSPLHF.